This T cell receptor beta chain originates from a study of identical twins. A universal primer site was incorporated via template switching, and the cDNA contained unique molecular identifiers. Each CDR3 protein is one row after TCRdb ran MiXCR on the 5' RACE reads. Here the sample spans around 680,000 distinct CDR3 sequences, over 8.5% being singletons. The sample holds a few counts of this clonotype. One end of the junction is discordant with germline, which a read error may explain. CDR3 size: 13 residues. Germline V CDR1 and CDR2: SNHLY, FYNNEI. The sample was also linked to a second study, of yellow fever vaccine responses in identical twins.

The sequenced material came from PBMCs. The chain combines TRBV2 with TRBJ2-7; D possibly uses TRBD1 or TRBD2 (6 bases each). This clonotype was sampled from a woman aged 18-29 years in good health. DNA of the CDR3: TGTGCCAGCAGAGAAGGGGGAGGCTACGAGCAGTACTTC. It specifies CASREGGGYEQYF.